The 26 T cell receptor beta chains below come from one sample, sequenced in a study of post-analysis software for immune sequencing data. Study findings and constraints: Controls had lower frequencies than patients of about 5 TRBV segments, which included TRBV5-6, TRBV5-1 and TRBV20-1.

These receptors' targets are unknown. Sequencing libraries made from TCR beta cDNA carried unique molecular identifiers. Using its own MiXCR run on the PCR reads, TCRdb lists one record per CDR3 protein. The profile shows roughly 650,000 distinct CDR3 sequences, over 45% of them singletons. The sequenced sample was blood. These receptors were collected from a girl aged 2-9 years with multiple sclerosis.

This chain uses TRBV19 with TRBJ2-7; D perhaps matches TRBD2 (7 bases). This CDR3 has 14 residues. Germline-derived CDR1 and CDR2 are LNHDA and SQIVND (reference sequence). Trimming removed 6 bases from V and 2 bases from J, with 14 bases in between. The CDR3 protein is CASSTLGGPYEQYF. CDR3 nucleotides: TGTGCCAGTAGCACTCTCGGGGGGCCCTACGAGCAGTACTTC.

This clonotype was detected once. This chain uses TRBV4-3 with TRBJ1-2; the D gene is possibly TRBD1 (5 bases). In germline, CDR1 is LGHNA, CDR2 YSLEER. This CDR3 region has 16 residues. V dropped 4 bases and J dropped 2 bases, with 17 bases sitting between them. This chain's CDR3 is CASSLTSRGVNYGYTF. In nucleotides, the CDR3 is TGCGCCAGCAGCCTAACCTCACGGGGGGTGAACTATGGCTACACCTTC.

With regard to this clonotype: Mismatch with germline at one junction end may stem from a read error. The chain recombines TRBV7-2 with TRBJ1-1, with a tentative D call TRBD1 (5 bases). The CDR3 consists of 16 residues. Germline-derived CDR1 and CDR2 are SGHTA and FQGNSA. The CDR3 DNA follows: TGTGCCAGCAGCTTTCTTCCTCCCGGGACCGCCACTGACGCTTTCTTT. It encodes CASSFLPPGTATDAFF.

This clonotype was counted between two and nine times. This chain connects TRBV14 to TRBJ2-3; D possibly corresponds to TRBD1 (6 bases). The CDR3 is 17 residues long. V was shortened by 1 base and J by 3 bases, with 17 bases between the two germline ends. The germline V gene has CDR1 SGHDN and CDR2 FVKESK. The chain's CDR3 is CASSQVLVRGPTDTQYF. CDR3 in DNA: TGTGCCAGCAGCCAAGTATTAGTCAGGGGACCGACAGATACGCAGTATTTT.

This clonotype was observed a few times. This chain joins TRBV6-2 or TRBV6-3 and TRBJ1-1; D is uncertain. Germline lookup yields CDR1 MNHEY and CDR2 SVGEGT. This CDR3 spans 11 amino acids. Trimming removed 7 bases at V and 5 bases at J, with 8 bases between. The CDR3 DNA reads as TGTGCCAGCAAGGAAAGAACTGAAGCTTTCTTT. This codes for CASKERTEAFF.

This clonotype was seen a few times. The rearrangement uses TRBV5-1 and TRBJ1-2, with 8 bases fitting TRBD1. Germline CDR1 SGHRS, CDR2 YFSETQ. The CDR3 is 14 amino acids. The V and J ends lost 5 bases and 7 bases, in that order; junction bases with no gene match: 10. CDR3 nucleotides: TGCGCCAGCAGTCACCAGACAGGGGCCCCTGGCTACACCTTC. Translation: CASSHQTGAPGYTF.

This chain joins TRBV20-1 and TRBJ2-1, with D uncertain. CDR1 is DFQATT, CDR2 SNEGSKA, per germline (reference sequence). The CDR3 totals 12 residues. V lost 2 bases to trimming and J lost 4 bases, with 6 bases between them. The CDR3: CSARQVYNEQFF. Written as DNA, the CDR3 is TGCAGTGCTAGACAGGTATACAATGAGCAGTTCTTC.

The gene calls are TRBV15 and TRBJ2-5, with a weak D call TRBD1 (5 bases). The CDR3 loop spans 16 amino acids. The germline V and J ends were trimmed by 1 base and 5 bases, with 17 bases remaining between them. Germline V gene lookup returns CDR1 LNHNV and CDR2 YYDKDF (reference sequence). The CDR3 region has the DNA TGTGCCACCAGCAGAGGCCGAACCAGGGTGGGGGAGACCCAGTACTTC. Translated, it gives CATSRGRTRVGETQYF.

This clonotype has a single count. This sequence joins TRBV29-1 and TRBJ1-2; D gene uncertain. Germline lookup yields CDR1 SQVTM and CDR2 ANQGSEA. The CDR3 contains 12 residues. V gave up 4 bases and J gave up 7 bases, with 13 bases separating them. The CDR3 coding sequence is TGCAGCGTTGTCGGTCAGGCCCTTGGCTACACCTTC. Amino acids: CSVVGQALGYTF.

V is TRBV11-3 and J is TRBJ2-3, with 7 bases matching TRBD1. The germline CDR1 and CDR2 sequences are SGHNT and YENEEA. The ends lost 4 bases at V and 4 bases at J; junction bases unmatched: 17. The CDR3 is 18 amino acids. The CDR3 reads CASSSPEGASHGPDTQYF. The CDR3 region has the DNA TGTGCCAGCAGCTCGCCCGAGGGGGCGAGCCATGGTCCAGATACGCAGTATTTT.

This clonotype showed up just a few times. This chain connects TRBV20-1 to TRBJ2-1; TRBD2 aligns across 12 bases. This CDR3 comprises 15 residues. Germline CDR1 DFQATT, CDR2 SNEGSKA (reference sequence). The trim removed 3 bases at V and 6 bases at J, leaving 6 bases unmatched. The CDR3 DNA is TGCAGTGCTAGTGGAGGACTAGCGGGAACCAATGAGCAGTTCTTC. This sequence encodes CSASGGLAGTNEQFF.

The rearrangement links TRBV12-3 or TRBV12-4 to TRBJ1-4; no clear D. CDR3 size: 15 residues. V shed 2 bases and J shed 5 bases, with 12 bases lying between them. This CDR3 reads CASSLQSLGNEKLFF. For the CDR3, the DNA is TGTGCCAGCAGTTTACAGTCTTTAGGCAATGAAAAACTGTTTTTT.

The chain recombines TRBV7-8 with TRBJ2-7; 9 bases line up with TRBD1. This CDR3 spans 16 amino acids. V trimming: 5 bases; J trimming: 1 base; junction bases outside the gene matches: 9. The germline V gene has CDR1 SGHVS and CDR2 FQNEAQ. The CDR3 DNA reads TGTGCCAGCAGCCGACCCCAGACAGGGGGTTCCTACGAGCAGTACTTC. Translating it yields CASSRPQTGGSYEQYF.

Only a few counts were recorded for this clonotype. The chain uses TRBV6-2 or TRBV6-3 and TRBJ1-2; 7 positions match TRBD1. This CDR3 contains 17 residues. CDR1 and CDR2 (germline): MNHEY, SVGEGT. The V segment lost 0 bases and the J segment 3 bases; nucleotides outside the gene matches: 10. CDR3 loop: CASSYSIQVGTDYGYTF. For the CDR3, the DNA is TGTGCCAGCAGTTACTCCATCCAGGTCGGGACAGACTATGGCTACACCTTC.

The chain links TRBV4-2 to TRBJ2-7; perhaps TRBD1 as D (6 bases). V was cut by 1 base and J by 0 bases, with 10 bases left in between. There are 15 residues in the CDR3. CDR1 and CDR2 from the germline V gene are LGHNA and YNFKEQ. DNA of the CDR3: TGTGCCAGCAGCCAAGCCCGGGACAACTCCTACGAGCAGTACTTC. Encoded protein: CASSQARDNSYEQYF.

This clonotype was seen a handful of times. The chain combines TRBV2 with TRBJ2-1; the match to TRBD2 covers 14 bases. Unmatched junction bases numbered 2, after V lost 1 base and J lost 6 bases. The CDR3 extends over 16 amino acids. Germline loops: CDR1 SNHLY, CDR2 FYNNEI. The CDR3: CASSEETSGGANEQFF. CDR3 bases: TGTGCCAGCAGTGAAGAGACTAGCGGGGGGGCCAATGAGCAGTTCTTC.

This chain links TRBV3-1 with TRBJ1-5; perhaps TRBD1 as D (6 bases). In germline, CDR1 is LGHDT, CDR2 YNNKEL (reference sequence). V gave up 1 base and J gave up 6 bases, with 13 bases separating them. The CDR3 covers 15 residues. CDR3 sequence (DNA): TGTGCCAGCAGCCAAGGAGGGGGATTGGGTCAGCCCCAGCATTTT. Its protein is CASSQGGGLGQPQHF.

Here the CDR3 reads CASSQTRQDTQYF. The CDR3 DNA reads as TGCGCCAGCAGCCAAACTAGACAAGATACGCAGTATTTT. This chain connects TRBV4-1 to TRBJ2-3; possibly TRBD2 for D (5 bases). The CDR3 loop spans 13 amino acids. CDR1 and CDR2 (germline): MGHRA, YSYEKL. Trimming took off 2 bases at V and 5 bases at J, with 8 bases between the two ends.

This clonotype appeared a few times. V is TRBV5-5 and J is TRBJ2-3; 8 bases agree with TRBD1. There are 15 residues in the CDR3. The germline CDR1 and CDR2 sequences are SGHKS and YYEKEE (reference sequence). The V segment lost 0 bases and the J segment 3 bases; nucleotides outside the gene matches: 3. This CDR3 reads CASSLGGQVTDTQYF. The CDR3, as DNA: TGTGCCAGCAGCTTGGGGGGACAGGTTACAGATACGCAGTATTTT.

V is TRBV5-1 and J is TRBJ2-1; TRBD1 matches at 8 bases. The V gene's germline CDR1 is SGHRS and CDR2 YFSETQ. The J segment lost 7 bases and the V segment lost 5 bases, leaving 11 bases of the junction unmatched. CDR3 size: 15 residues. CDR3 DNA: TGCGCCAGCAGTTCGGGCCTCAGGGGGCTAAATGAGCAGTTCTTC. Protein sequence: CASSSGLRGLNEQFF.

The chain employs TRBV20-1 and TRBJ2-3, with D perhaps TRBD2 (5 bases). The CDR3 spans 13 residues. The V end was cut by 6 bases, the J end by 1 base, with 11 bases between. The germline gives CDR1 DFQATT, CDR2 SNEGSKA (reference sequence). The CDR3 DNA reads as TGCAGTGCCGGACTCGTCGGCACAGATACGCAGTATTTT. Protein: CSAGLVGTDTQYF.

There are a few counts of this clonotype. This chain joins TRBV7-3 and TRBJ2-3; a possible D gene is TRBD2 (6 bases). V dropped 2 bases and J dropped 4 bases, with 10 bases sitting between them. The length of the CDR3 is 14 residues. CDR1 and CDR2 from the germline V gene are SGHTA and FQGTGA. The CDR3 protein is CASSLGPGADTQYF. DNA for the CDR3: TGTGCCAGCAGCTTAGGTCCGGGGGCAGATACGCAGTATTTT.

The chain employs TRBV6-5 and TRBJ1-5; the D gene is possibly TRBD1 (6 bases). Germline CDR1 is MNHEY and CDR2 is SVGAGI. The CDR3 loop spans 13 amino acids. Trimming left V 5 bases short and J 8 bases short, with 13 bases between. CDR3 DNA sequence: TGTGCCAGCAGTACAACAGGGTTGGAGCCCCAGCATTTT. It translates to CASSTTGLEPQHF.

Only a few counts were recorded for this clonotype. V gene TRBV24-1 combines with J gene TRBJ2-2, with a weak D call TRBD1 (5 bases). Deletions cut 9 bases from V and 6 bases from J, with 19 bases between. The CDR3 length is 15 residues. Germline V gives CDR1 KGHDR, CDR2 SFDVKD. Written as DNA, the CDR3 is TGTGCCACCCCGGGCGGCAGGGCGAAGGCCGGGGAGCTGTTTTTT. This sequence encodes CATPGGRAKAGELFF.

This clonotype has more than one count but fewer than ten. The chain links TRBV19 to TRBJ2-1; 7 bases are a match to TRBD2. Germline V CDR1 and CDR2: LNHDA, SQIVND (reference sequence). V was pared by 1 base and J by 9 bases, with 3 bases of the junction left unmatched. The CDR3 is made up of 13 amino acids. The CDR3 protein is CASSIGERGEQFF. CDR3 sequence (DNA): TGTGCCAGTAGTATAGGCGAGCGGGGTGAGCAGTTCTTC.

This sequence joins TRBV12-3 or TRBV12-4 and TRBJ2-1; 12 bases are shared with TRBD2. The CDR3 runs 18 residues. With V trimmed by 5 bases and J by 1 base, 9 bases remained unmatched. The CDR3, as DNA: TGTGCCAGCAGTGGACTAGCGGGATTGGTGGCGTCCTACAATGAGCAGTTCTTC. This gives the protein CASSGLAGLVASYNEQFF.